This TCR beta chain was observed in a study of cytomegalovirus exposure and HLA in healthy donors. The germline gives CDR1 SGHRS, CDR2 YFSETQ. The CDR3 spans 16 residues. V was clipped by 0 bases and J by 5 bases; unmatched bases: 9. Remarks on this clone: The antigen is unknown.

Study-level points and caveats: The authors enumerated 164 TCR beta chains as linked to cytomegalovirus. Reports credit the classifier with highly specific, highly sensitive diagnosis of cytomegalovirus status. In vitro testing confirmed a few CMV-associated chains as specific for CMV antigens.

Primers included in the PCR were 60 Vbeta and 13 Jbeta primers. Libraries were prepared by immunoSEQ multiplex PCR; TCRdb keeps only in-frame clonotypes and omits some of them. The repertoire includes approximately 150,000 clones, about 74% of them detected once, and approximately 2.8% sits in the top ten. The sample consisted of PBMCs. The chain links TRBV5-1 to TRBJ2-7; 9 bases are a match to TRBD1. The source is a male donor in good health and CMV-seronegative. In DNA form, the CDR3 reads TGCGCCAGCAGCTTGGTTTCGGGACAGGGACTAAACGAGCAGTACTTC. This translates into CASSLVSGQGLNEQYF.